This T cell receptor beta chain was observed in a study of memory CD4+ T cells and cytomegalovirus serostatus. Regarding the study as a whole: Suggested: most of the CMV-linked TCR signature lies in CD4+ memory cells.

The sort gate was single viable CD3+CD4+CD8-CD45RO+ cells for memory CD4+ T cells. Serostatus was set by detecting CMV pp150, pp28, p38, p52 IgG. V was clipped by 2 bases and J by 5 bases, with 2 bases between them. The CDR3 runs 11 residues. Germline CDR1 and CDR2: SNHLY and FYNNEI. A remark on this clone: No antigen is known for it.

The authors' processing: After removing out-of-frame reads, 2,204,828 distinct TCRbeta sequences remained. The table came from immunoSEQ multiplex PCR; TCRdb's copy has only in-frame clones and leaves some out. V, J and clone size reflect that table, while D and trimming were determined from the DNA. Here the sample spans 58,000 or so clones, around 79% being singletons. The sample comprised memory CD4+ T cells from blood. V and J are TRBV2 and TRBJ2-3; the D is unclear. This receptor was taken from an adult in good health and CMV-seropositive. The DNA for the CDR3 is TGTGCCAGCAGTGAACGAGATACGCAGTATTTT. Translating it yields CASSERDTQYF.